These 10 T cell receptor beta chains were all obtained from the same sample, sequenced in a study of T cells expressing NK-cell markers (dated by TCRdb to the early 2020s). The library relied on 5' RACE. Instrument used: Illumina HiSeq 2000. TCRdb reprocessed the reads and lists each CDR3 protein sequence as a single entry, with no DNA. The data table for this sample lists 350,000 to 400,000 distinct CDR3 sequences. Of the sample, roughly 10% falls within the top ten clones. The sample consisted of blood T cells: a sorted CD56 or NKG2C T cell subset, CD4+ or CD8+ T cells, or bulk PBMC T cells (not recorded which). The receptors were gathered from a woman in her 50s in good health. Donor details come from another sample of the same person, matched by shared clones.

This rearrangement joins TRBV3-1 to TRBJ2-2; the TCRdb D gene call, TRBD2, has no DNA to confirm it. Looked up from germline, CDR1 is LGHDT and CDR2 is YNNKEL (reference sequence). The CDR3 is made up of 17 amino acids. The CDR3 sequence: CASSQFLAGGRTGELFF.

The J gene is TRBJ2-1, the V gene TRBV10-2. CDR3 size: 13 residues. The germline V gene has CDR1 WSHSY and CDR2 SAAADI. The CDR3 reads CASIKLLDNEQFF.

V and J are TRBV7-9 and TRBJ2-2. From germline, CDR1 is SEHNR and CDR2 FQNEAQ (reference sequence). The length of the CDR3 is 12 residues. The CDR3 loop reads CASNSDISALFF.

This sequence joins TRBV20-1 and TRBJ2-3; no DNA is available, so the TRBD2 call from TCRdb remains unchecked. Germline V gene lookup returns CDR1 DFQATT and CDR2 SNEGSKA (reference sequence). The CDR3 has 15 residues. The CDR3: CSARPLAGITDTQYF.

This sequence joins TRBV12-3 or TRBV12-4 and TRBJ2-5; there is no DNA to check the TCRdb D call of TRBD2. The CDR3 spans 14 residues. CDR3 sequence: CASRSLAPQETQYF.

The J gene is TRBJ1-1, the V gene TRBV10-3. Germline CDR1 is ENHRY and CDR2 is SYGVKD. This CDR3 region has 14 residues. Here the CDR3 reads CAISEKGSNTEAFF.

This chain connects TRBV12-3 or TRBV12-4 to TRBJ2-2. This CDR3 is built from 13 residues. CDR3: CASSFAVGGELFF.

The chain employs TRBV10-1 and TRBJ2-1; the TCRdb D gene call, TRBD1, has no DNA to confirm it. This CDR3 contains 15 residues. Germline V gives CDR1 WNHNN, CDR2 SYGVQD (reference sequence). The CDR3 sequence is CASSLTGPPNNEQFF.

This rearrangement joins TRBV7-7 to TRBJ2-3; TCRdb's D call of TRBD1 is untestable without DNA. The germline V gene encodes CDR1 SSHAT and CDR2 FNYEAQ (reference sequence). The CDR3 spans 13 residues. CDR3 loop: CASSLVTKGSQYF.

The chain employs TRBV3-1 and TRBJ1-1. The CDR3 extends over 15 amino acids. Germline V gene sequence: CDR1 LGHDT, CDR2 YNNKEL (reference sequence). This CDR3 reads CASSHLGEGNTEAFF.